This T cell receptor beta chain stems from a study of technical replicates of blood from a few donors. TCRdb's copy holds only in-frame clones and misses some; the assay was immunoSEQ multiplex PCR. The top ten hold roughly 0.39% of the sample, which has around 72,000 clones, around nine tenths seen once. Between the trimmed V and J ends, which lost 7 bases and 8 bases, there was a span of 33 bases. This CDR3 has 19 amino acids. From germline, CDR1 is MDHEN and CDR2 SYDVKM. This clone was counted a few times. The rearrangement uses TRBV28 and TRBJ2-1; tentative D call: TRBD2 (6 bases). This TCR derives from a human donor in good health. The sample was T cells isolated from PBMCs. The CDR3 spells CASTNAVIYPGLQFHEQFF. The CDR3 nucleotides read TGTGCCAGCACCAATGCAGTTATCTACCCGGGACTCCAATTCCATGAGCAGTTCTTC.